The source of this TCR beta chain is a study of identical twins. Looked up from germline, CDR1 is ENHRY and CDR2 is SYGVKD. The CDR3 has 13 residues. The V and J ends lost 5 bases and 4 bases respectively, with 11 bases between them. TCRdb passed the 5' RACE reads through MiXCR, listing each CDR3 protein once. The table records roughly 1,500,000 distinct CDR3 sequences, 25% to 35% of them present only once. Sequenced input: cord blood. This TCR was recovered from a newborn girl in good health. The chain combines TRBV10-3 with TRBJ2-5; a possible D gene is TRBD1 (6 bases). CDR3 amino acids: CAISYRVRETQYF. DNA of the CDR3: TGTGCCATCAGTTACAGGGTGAGAGAGACCCAGTACTTC.